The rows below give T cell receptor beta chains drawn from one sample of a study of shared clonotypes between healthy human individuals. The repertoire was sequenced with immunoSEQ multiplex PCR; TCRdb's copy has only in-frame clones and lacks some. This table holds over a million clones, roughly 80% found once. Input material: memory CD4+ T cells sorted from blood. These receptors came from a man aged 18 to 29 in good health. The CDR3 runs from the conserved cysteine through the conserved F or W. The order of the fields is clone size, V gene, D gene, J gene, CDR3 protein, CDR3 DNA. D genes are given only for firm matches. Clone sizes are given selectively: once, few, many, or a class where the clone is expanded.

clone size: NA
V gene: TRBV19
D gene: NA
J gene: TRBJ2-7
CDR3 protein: CASSNNRVENEQYF
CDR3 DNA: TGTGCCAGTAGTAACAACAGGGTTGAAAACGAGCAGTACTTC

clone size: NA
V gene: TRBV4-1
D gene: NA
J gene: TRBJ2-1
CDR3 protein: CASSAPGAGVYNEQFF
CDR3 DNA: TGCGCCAGCAGCGCCCCCGGGGCAGGGGTCTACAATGAGCAGTTCTTC

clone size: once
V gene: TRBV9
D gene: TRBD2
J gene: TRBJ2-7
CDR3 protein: CASSVEGGGYEQYF
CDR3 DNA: TGTGCCAGCAGCGTAGAGGGCGGGGGTTACGAGCAGTACTTC

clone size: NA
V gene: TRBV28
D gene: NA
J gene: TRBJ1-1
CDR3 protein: CASSLDQLEAFF
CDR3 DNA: TGTGCCAGCAGTTTGGATCAACTTGAAGCTTTCTTT

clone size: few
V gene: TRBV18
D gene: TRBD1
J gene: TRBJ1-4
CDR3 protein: CASSPLGTGTNEKLFF
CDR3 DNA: TGTGCCAGCTCACCCCTCGGGACAGGCACTAATGAAAAACTGTTTTTT

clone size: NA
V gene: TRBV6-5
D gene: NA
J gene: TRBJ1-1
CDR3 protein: CASSWGEGEAFF
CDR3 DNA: TGTGCCAGCAGTTGGGGGGAGGGAGAAGCTTTCTTT

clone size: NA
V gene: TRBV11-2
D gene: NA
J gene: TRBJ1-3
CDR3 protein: CASSPGRGAQGNTIYF
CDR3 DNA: TGTGCCAGCAGCCCCGGGAGGGGGGCGCAGGGAAACACCATATATTTT

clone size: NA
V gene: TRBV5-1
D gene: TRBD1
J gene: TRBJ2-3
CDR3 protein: CASSRQGSDTDTQYF
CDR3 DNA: TGCGCCAGCAGCCGACAGGGATCCGACACAGATACGCAGTATTTT

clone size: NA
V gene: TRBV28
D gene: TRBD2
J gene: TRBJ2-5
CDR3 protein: CASSSRLAGGRETQYF
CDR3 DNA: TGTGCCAGCAGTTCCCGACTAGCGGGGGGGCGAGAGACCCAGTACTTC

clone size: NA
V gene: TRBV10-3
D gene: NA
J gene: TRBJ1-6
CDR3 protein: CAISVGGPYNSPLHF
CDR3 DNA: TGTGCCATCAGCGTAGGGGGACCGTATAATTCACCCCTCCACTTT

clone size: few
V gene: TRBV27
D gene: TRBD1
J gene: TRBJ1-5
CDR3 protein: CASSPGTGVIQPQHF
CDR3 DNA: TGTGCCAGCAGTCCCGGGACAGGGGTGATTCAGCCCCAGCATTTT

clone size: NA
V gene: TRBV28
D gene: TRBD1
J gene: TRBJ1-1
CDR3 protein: CASRATGSDTEAFF
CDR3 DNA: TGTGCCAGCAGGGCGACAGGGTCGGACACTGAAGCTTTCTTT

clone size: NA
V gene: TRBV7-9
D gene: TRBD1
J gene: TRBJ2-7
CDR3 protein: CASTLTGGEQYF
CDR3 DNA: TGTGCCAGCACCCTGACAGGGGGGGAGCAGTACTTC

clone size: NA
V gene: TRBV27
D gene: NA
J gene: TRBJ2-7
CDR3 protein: CASSLAGWGAGEQYF
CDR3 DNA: TGTGCCAGCAGTTTAGCCGGGTGGGGCGCGGGGGAGCAGTACTTC

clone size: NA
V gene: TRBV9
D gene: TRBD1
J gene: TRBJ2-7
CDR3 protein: CASSAGQGAHYEQYF
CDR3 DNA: TGTGCCAGCAGCGCGGGACAGGGGGCGCATTACGAGCAGTACTTC

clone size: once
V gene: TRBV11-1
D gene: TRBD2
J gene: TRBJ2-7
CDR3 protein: CASSPGLVGYEQYF
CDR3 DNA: TGTGCCAGCAGCCCCGGACTAGTTGGCTACGAGCAGTACTTC

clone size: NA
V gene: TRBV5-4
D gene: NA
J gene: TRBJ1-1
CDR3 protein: CASSLPGVVNTEAFF
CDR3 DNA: TGTGCCAGCAGCTTGCCGGGGGTGGTGAACACTGAAGCTTTCTTT

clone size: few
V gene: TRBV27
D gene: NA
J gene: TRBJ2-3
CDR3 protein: CASSFQGRTDTQYF
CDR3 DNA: TGTGCCAGCAGTTTCCAGGGTCGCACAGATACGCAGTATTTT

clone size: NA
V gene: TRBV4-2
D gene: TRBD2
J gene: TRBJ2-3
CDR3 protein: CASSPLSTTSGGADTQYF
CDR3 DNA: TGTGCCAGCAGCCCCCTCTCAACGACTAGCGGGGGGGCAGATACGCAGTATTTT

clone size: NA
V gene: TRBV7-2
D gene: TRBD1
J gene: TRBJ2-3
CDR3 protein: CASSSGTGNTDTQYF
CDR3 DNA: TGTGCCAGCAGCTCCGGGACAGGGAACACAGATACGCAGTATTTT

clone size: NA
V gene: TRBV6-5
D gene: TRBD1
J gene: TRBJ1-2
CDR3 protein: CASFFPGTGDGYTF
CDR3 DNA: TGTGCCAGTTTCTTTCCCGGGACAGGGGATGGCTACACCTTC

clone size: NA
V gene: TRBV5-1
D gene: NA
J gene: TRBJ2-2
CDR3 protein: CASSTDTSGELFF
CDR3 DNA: TGCGCCAGCAGCACCGACACCTCCGGGGAGCTGTTTTTT

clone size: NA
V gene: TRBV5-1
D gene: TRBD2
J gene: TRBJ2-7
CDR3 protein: CASSLGPGAGGNEQYF
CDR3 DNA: TGCGCCAGCAGCTTGGGGCCTGGAGCGGGAGGGAACGAGCAGTACTTC

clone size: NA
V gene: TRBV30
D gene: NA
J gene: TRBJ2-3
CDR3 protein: CAWSGVRGTDTQYF
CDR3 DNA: TGTGCCTGGAGTGGGGTCCGGGGCACAGATACGCAGTATTTT

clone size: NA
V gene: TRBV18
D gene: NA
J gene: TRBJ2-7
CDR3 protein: CASSPQGHYEQYF
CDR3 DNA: TGTGCCAGCTCACCACAGGGACACTACGAGCAGTACTTC

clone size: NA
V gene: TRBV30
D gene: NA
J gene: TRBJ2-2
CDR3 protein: CAWRLENQLFF
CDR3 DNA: TGTGCCTGGAGACTAGAGAATCAGCTGTTTTTT

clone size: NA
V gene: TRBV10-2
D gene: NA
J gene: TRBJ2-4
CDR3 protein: CASKGVDSLAKNIQYF
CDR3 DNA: TGCGCCAGCAAGGGGGTAGACTCTCTGGCCAAAAACATTCAGTACTTC

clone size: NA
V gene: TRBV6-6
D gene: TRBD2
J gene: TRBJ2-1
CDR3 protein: CASTGLASGYNEQFF
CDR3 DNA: TGTGCCAGCACTGGCTTGGCTAGCGGATACAATGAGCAGTTCTTC

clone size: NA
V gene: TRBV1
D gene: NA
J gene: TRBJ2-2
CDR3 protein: CTSSRNPGFGAPQSGELFF
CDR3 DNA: TGCACCAGCAGCCGTAATCCGGGGTTTGGAGCGCCCCAGAGCGGGGAGCTGTTTTTT

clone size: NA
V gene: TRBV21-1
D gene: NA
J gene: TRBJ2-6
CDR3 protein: CASSKAPQCASGSGANVLTF
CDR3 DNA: TGTGCCAGCAGCAAAGCCCCCCAATGCGCTTCGGGCTCTGGGGCCAACGTCCTGACTTTC

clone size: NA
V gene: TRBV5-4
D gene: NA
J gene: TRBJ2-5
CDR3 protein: CASSPLAGQTQYF
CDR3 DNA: TGTGCCAGCAGCCCTTTGGCAGGACAGACCCAGTACTTC

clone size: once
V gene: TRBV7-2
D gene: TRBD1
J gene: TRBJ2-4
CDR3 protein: CASSSDRQGPQYF
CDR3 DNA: TGTGCCAGCAGCTCCGACCGACAGGGCCCTCAGTACTTC

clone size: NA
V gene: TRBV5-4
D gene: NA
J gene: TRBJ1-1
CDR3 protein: CASSLGQGLSEAFF
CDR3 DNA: TGTGCCAGCAGCTTGGGGCAGGGGTTGTCTGAAGCTTTCTTT

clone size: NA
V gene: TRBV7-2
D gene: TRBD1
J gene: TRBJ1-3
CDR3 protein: CASSPSMAGQGNGNTIYF
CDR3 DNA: TGTGCCAGCAGCCCTTCGATGGCGGGACAGGGGAATGGAAACACCATATATTTT

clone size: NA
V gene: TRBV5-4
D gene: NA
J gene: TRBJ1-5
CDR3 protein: CASSLDVGQPQHF
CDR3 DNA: TGTGCCAGCAGCCTGGACGTAGGGCAGCCCCAGCATTTT

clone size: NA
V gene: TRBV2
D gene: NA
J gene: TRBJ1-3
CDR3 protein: CASGWGAGGNTIYF
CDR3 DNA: TGTGCCAGCGGGTGGGGGGCAGGTGGAAACACCATATATTTT

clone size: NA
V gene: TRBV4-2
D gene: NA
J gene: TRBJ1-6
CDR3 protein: CASSPRQYNSPLHF
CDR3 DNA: TGTGCCAGCAGCCCCCGACAGTATAATTCACCCCTCCACTTT

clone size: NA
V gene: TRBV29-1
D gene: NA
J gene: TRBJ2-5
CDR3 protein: CSVAAGRGETQYF
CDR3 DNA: TGCAGCGTTGCGGCAGGGCGGGGAGAGACCCAGTACTTC

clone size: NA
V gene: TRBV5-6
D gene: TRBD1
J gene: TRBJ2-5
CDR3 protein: CASSLEVRGYGETQYF
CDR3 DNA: TGTGCCAGCAGCTTGGAAGTCAGGGGGTACGGTGAGACCCAGTACTTC

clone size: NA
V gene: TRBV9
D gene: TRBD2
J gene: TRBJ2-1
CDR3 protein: CASSASGTTYNEQFF
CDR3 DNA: TGTGCCAGCAGCGCGTCCGGGACTACCTACAATGAGCAGTTCTTC

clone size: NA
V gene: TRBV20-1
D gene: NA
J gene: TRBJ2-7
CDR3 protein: CSAGQNYEQYF
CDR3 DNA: TGCAGTGCTGGACAGAATTACGAGCAGTACTTC

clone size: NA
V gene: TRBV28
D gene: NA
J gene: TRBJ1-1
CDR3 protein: CASSFRSLEAFF
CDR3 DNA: TGTGCCAGCAGTTTTAGAAGCCTTGAAGCTTTCTTT

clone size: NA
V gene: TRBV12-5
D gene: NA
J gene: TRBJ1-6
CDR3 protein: CASGLVKWTPYNSPLHF
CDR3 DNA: TGTGCTAGTGGTTTGGTAAAGTGGACACCTTATAATTCACCCCTCCACTTT

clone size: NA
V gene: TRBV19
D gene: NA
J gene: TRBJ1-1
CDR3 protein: CASSMSGAGTEAFF
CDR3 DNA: TGTGCCAGTAGTATGTCGGGGGCGGGGACTGAAGCTTTCTTT

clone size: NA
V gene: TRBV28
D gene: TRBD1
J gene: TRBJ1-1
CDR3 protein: CASSGTGATNTEAFF
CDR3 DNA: TGTGCCAGCAGTGGTACAGGGGCTACGAACACTGAAGCTTTCTTT

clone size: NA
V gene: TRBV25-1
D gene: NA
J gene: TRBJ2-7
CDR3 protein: CASSELASSYEQYF
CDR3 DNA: TGTGCCAGCAGTGAATTGGCGTCCTCCTACGAGCAGTACTTC

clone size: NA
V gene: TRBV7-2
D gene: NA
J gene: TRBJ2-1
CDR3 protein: CASSLKRWSEQFF
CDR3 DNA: TGTGCCAGCAGCTTAAAGAGGTGGAGTGAGCAGTTCTTC

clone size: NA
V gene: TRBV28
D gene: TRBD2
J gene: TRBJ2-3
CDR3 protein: CASSFVGRAINTQYF
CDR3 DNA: TGTGCCAGCAGTTTTGTCGGGAGGGCCATAAATACGCAGTATTTT

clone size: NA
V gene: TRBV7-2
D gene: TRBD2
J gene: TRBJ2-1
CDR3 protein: CASSSLAGLRNEQFF
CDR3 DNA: TGTGCCAGCAGCTCCCTAGCGGGGCTAAGAAATGAGCAGTTCTTC

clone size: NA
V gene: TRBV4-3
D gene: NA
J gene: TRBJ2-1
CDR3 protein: CASSQLYVGINEQFF
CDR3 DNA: TGCGCCAGCAGCCAATTGTACGTAGGGATCAATGAGCAGTTCTTC

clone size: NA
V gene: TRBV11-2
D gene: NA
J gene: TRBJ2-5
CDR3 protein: CASSLGPGIAQYF
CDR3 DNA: TGTGCCAGCAGCTTAGGCCCAGGGATCGCCCAGTACTTC

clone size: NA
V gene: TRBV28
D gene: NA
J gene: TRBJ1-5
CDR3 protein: CASSLRRGVLGQPQHF
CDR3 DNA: TGTGCCAGCAGTTTAAGGCGGGGCGTGTTAGGGCAGCCCCAGCATTTT

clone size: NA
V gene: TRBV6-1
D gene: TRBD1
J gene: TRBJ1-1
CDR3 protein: CATFAPGTGRTEAFF
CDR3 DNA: TGTGCCACTTTTGCTCCCGGGACAGGGAGGACTGAAGCTTTCTTT

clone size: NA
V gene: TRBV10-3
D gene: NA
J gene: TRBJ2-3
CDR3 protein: CAISEFPGSGSDTQYF
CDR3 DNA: TGTGCCATCAGTGAGTTCCCTGGGAGCGGGTCAGATACGCAGTATTTT